The 21 T cell receptor beta chains below all came from one sample that was sequenced in a study of blood T cell repertoires in COVID-19. Using immunoSEQ multiplex PCR, the repertoire was profiled, and TCRdb retains in-frame clones only, with some absent. The table shows about 89,000 clones, with 70% to 80% occurring only once. Sequencing was performed on peripheral blood. Receptors originate from a human donor in a cohort sampled during active COVID-19.

The rearrangement joins TRBV28 to TRBJ2-1; 7 bases are a match to TRBD2. The CDR3 consists of 14 residues. The germline gives CDR1 MDHEN, CDR2 SYDVKM. Trimming cost V 2 bases and J 3 bases; bases outside gene matches: 1. CDR3 nucleotides: TGTGCCAGCAGTTTACCTAGCGGCTACAATGAGCAGTTCTTC. Translating it yields CASSLPSGYNEQFF.

This clone turned up a few times. This chain uses TRBV12-3 or TRBV12-4 with TRBJ1-5; the D gene is possibly TRBD1 (5 bases). This CDR3 has 12 amino acids. V dropped 6 bases and J dropped 4 bases, with 7 bases sitting between them. CDR3 amino acids: CASRGVNQPQHF. In DNA, the CDR3 is TGTGCCAGCAGAGGGGTAAATCAGCCCCAGCATTTT.

The chain has TRBV5-1 and TRBJ2-7, with 9 bases aligning to TRBD1. The CDR3 length is 18 residues. With V trimmed by 0 bases and J by 4 bases, 14 bases remained unmatched. In germline, CDR1 is SGHRS, CDR2 YFSETQ. The CDR3 protein is CASSLGRTGQGRKYEQYF. CDR3 nucleotides: TGCGCCAGCAGCTTGGGGCGGACAGGACAGGGGAGGAAATACGAGCAGTACTTC.

The chain combines TRBV28 with TRBJ2-7; D may be TRBD2 (7 bases). Germline V gene sequence: CDR1 MDHEN, CDR2 SYDVKM. Trimming pared 5 bases from V and 7 bases from J, leaving 21 bases between. This CDR3 has 15 amino acids. In nucleotides, the CDR3 is TGTGCCAGCAGTGGAAGGGGGGCGGGAGAAGGGGAGCAGTACTTC. Translating it yields CASSGRGAGEGEQYF.

This clone was found a few times. This chain uses TRBV28 with TRBJ1-1; D is undetermined. Trimming removed 9 bases from V and 1 base from J, with 15 bases in between. The germline CDR1 and CDR2 sequences are MDHEN and SYDVKM. The CDR3 sequence is 14 residues long. The CDR3: CASMFYLGNTEAFF. The CDR3 bases are TGTGCCAGTATGTTTTATCTAGGGAACACTGAAGCTTTCTTT.

This clone appeared once. J is TRBJ2-5 and V is TRBV4-2; 13 nucleotides align to TRBD2. The CDR3 loop spans 17 amino acids. The germline gives CDR1 LGHNA, CDR2 YNFKEQ. V lost 4 bases to trimming and J lost 5 bases; unmatched junction nucleotides: 10. CDR3 in amino acids: CASSRGTSGRAGETQYF. The CDR3 coding sequence is TGTGCCAGCAGCCGAGGAACTAGCGGGAGGGCCGGTGAGACCCAGTACTTC.

DNA for the CDR3: TGTGCCATCCGGGACAGCGCTAGGCGCAACGAGCAGTACTTC. Encoded protein: CAIRDSARRNEQYF. The V and J genes are TRBV10-3 and TRBJ2-7; 7 bases match TRBD1. Germline CDR1 reads ENHRY; CDR2 reads SYGVKD. After removal of 8 bases from V and 5 bases from J, the junction contained 12 bases not matched to a gene. The CDR3 runs to 14 residues.

This CDR3 is CATSDLSGAQHF. In DNA form, the CDR3 reads TGTGCCACCAGTGATCTCTCGGGGGCCCAGCATTTT. The chain recombines TRBV24-1 with TRBJ1-5; weak D call: TRBD1 (5 bases). This CDR3 region has 12 residues. Per the germline V gene, CDR1 is KGHDR and CDR2 is SFDVKD. V lost 3 bases and J 11 bases, leaving 10 bases between the germline ends.

The rearrangement links TRBV2 to TRBJ2-7; 11 bases align to TRBD2. After removal of 6 bases from V and 0 bases from J, the junction contained 4 bases not matched to a gene. The V gene's germline CDR1 is SNHLY and CDR2 FYNNEI. This CDR3 is built from 15 residues. The CDR3 DNA is TGTGCCAGCAGGGAGGGACTAGCGGCCTCCTACGAGCAGTACTTC. Its protein product is CASREGLAASYEQYF.

The rearrangement uses TRBV14 and TRBJ2-3; a weak D match, TRBD2 (5 bases). The CDR3 runs 17 residues. Trimming stripped 3 bases from V and 2 bases from J, with 18 bases between. Germline V CDR1 and CDR2: SGHDN, FVKESK. The CDR3 region is CASSHYGVSTLTDTQYF. CDR3 sequence (DNA): TGTGCCAGCAGCCATTACGGGGTCTCCACACTCACAGATACGCAGTATTTT.

The rearrangement links TRBV28 to TRBJ1-1; possible D gene TRBD1, 5 bases. Trimming left V 4 bases short and J 0 bases short, with 6 bases between. The CDR3 sequence is 13 residues long. Germline lookup yields CDR1 MDHEN and CDR2 SYDVKM. CDR3 sequence (DNA): TGTGCCAGCAGTTGGACACTGAACACTGAAGCTTTCTTT. Protein product: CASSWTLNTEAFF.

This rearrangement joins TRBV7-2 to TRBJ2-2; D call uncertain. Germline assignment: CDR1 SGHTA and CDR2 FQGNSA. The CDR3 length is 15 residues. Trimming shortened V by 0 bases and J by 2 bases, and 7 bases separated the two germline ends. CDR3: CASSLANTNTGELFF. The CDR3 DNA sequence: TGTGCCAGCAGCTTAGCAAATACAAACACCGGGGAGCTGTTTTTT.

The V gene is TRBV19, the J gene TRBJ2-3; 8 nucleotides line up with TRBD2. The CDR3 totals 16 residues. The V gene's germline CDR1 is LNHDA and CDR2 SQIVND (reference sequence). The junction had 11 bases not matched to a gene; V was cut back by 5 bases and J by 4 bases. In nucleotides, the CDR3 is TGTGCCAGTAGTTCGCTGGGGCTAGCGGGTGCAGATACGCAGTATTTT. This gives the protein CASSSLGLAGADTQYF.

The chain is built from TRBV7-6 and TRBJ1-3, with D unclear. CDR1 SGHVS and CDR2 FNYEAQ come from the germline V gene. The CDR3 runs to 14 residues. The V and J ends lost 5 bases and 7 bases respectively, with 15 bases between them. CDR3 bases: TGTGCCAGCAGCCCCACACCGGCTAGCAACACCATATATTTT. It translates to CASSPTPASNTIYF.

V gene TRBV19 combines with J gene TRBJ1-5, with a tentative D call TRBD1 (5 bases). Germline V gives CDR1 LNHDA, CDR2 SQIVND (reference sequence). This CDR3 comprises 14 residues. V was clipped by 6 bases and J by 7 bases, with 16 bases between them. This chain's CDR3 is CASRPGAGFQPQHF. The DNA for the CDR3 is TGTGCCAGTAGGCCTGGGGCAGGTTTCCAGCCCCAGCATTTT.

The chain uses TRBV6-6 and TRBJ2-7, with a possible D match to TRBD1 (7 bases). Germline V lookup: CDR1 MNHNY, CDR2 SVGAGI (reference sequence). Trimming left V 4 bases short and J 6 bases short, with 22 bases between. The CDR3 loop spans 16 amino acids. The CDR3 coding sequence is TGTGCCAGCAGTTCCACGGGACTTATAGGGGGCGGCGAGCAGTACTTC. This codes for CASSSTGLIGGGEQYF.

The chain couples TRBV7-2 to TRBJ1-1, with D uncertain. Germline CDR1 reads SGHTA; CDR2 reads FQGNSA. This CDR3 contains 14 residues. V lost 4 bases and J lost 4, with 13 bases in between. The DNA for the CDR3 is TGTGCCAGCAGCTCGCGATCTTTTATCACTGAAGCTTTCTTT. It encodes CASSSRSFITEAFF. Based on the CDR3 plus reference TRBV7-2 and TRBJ1-1, the full variable domain is GAGVSQSPSNKVTEKGKDVELRCDPISGHTALYWYRQSLGQGLEFLIYFQGNSAPDKSGLPSDRFSAERTGGSVSTLTIQRTQQEDSAVYLCASSSRSFITEAFFGQGTRLTVV.

The V call is TRBV19, the J call TRBJ2-1, with 12 bases fitting TRBD2. Trimming took 3 bases from V and 8 from J; bases not matched to a gene: 11. Germline V lookup: CDR1 LNHDA, CDR2 SQIVND (reference sequence). This CDR3 spans 17 amino acids. CDR3 protein: CASSIRVRLAGEDEQFF. Here the CDR3 DNA reads TGTGCCAGTAGTATTCGGGTTAGACTAGCGGGAGAGGATGAGCAGTTCTTC.

The chain is built from TRBV9 and TRBJ2-1; 14 bases align to TRBD2. V gave up 1 base and J gave up 4 bases; unmatched junction bases: 10. This CDR3 has 19 residues. CDR1 SGDLS and CDR2 YYNGEE come from the germline V gene. The DNA for the CDR3 is TGTGCCAGCAGCGTATTCCCCCCGAGGACTAGCGGGGGGTACAATGAGCAGTTCTTC. Its translation is CASSVFPPRTSGGYNEQFF.

The rearrangement joins TRBV7-2 to TRBJ2-3, with 7 bases fitting TRBD2. The CDR3 runs 15 residues. After removal of 4 bases from V and 4 bases from J, the junction contained 8 bases not matched to a gene. Per germline, CDR1 SGHTA and CDR2 FQGNSA. Written as DNA, the CDR3 is TGTGCCAGCAGCTCCACGCGTGCGGGGGCAGATACGCAGTATTTT. This codes for CASSSTRAGADTQYF.

The chain recombines TRBV4-3 with TRBJ1-2; D call uncertain. CDR3 length equals 15 residues. In germline, CDR1 is LGHNA, CDR2 YSLEER. Trimming took 2 bases from V and 6 from J, leaving 16 bases between them. The CDR3 DNA follows: TGCGCCAGCAGCCAAACGCAGGCCTCGGGGAATGGCTACACCTTC. Its translation is CASSQTQASGNGYTF.